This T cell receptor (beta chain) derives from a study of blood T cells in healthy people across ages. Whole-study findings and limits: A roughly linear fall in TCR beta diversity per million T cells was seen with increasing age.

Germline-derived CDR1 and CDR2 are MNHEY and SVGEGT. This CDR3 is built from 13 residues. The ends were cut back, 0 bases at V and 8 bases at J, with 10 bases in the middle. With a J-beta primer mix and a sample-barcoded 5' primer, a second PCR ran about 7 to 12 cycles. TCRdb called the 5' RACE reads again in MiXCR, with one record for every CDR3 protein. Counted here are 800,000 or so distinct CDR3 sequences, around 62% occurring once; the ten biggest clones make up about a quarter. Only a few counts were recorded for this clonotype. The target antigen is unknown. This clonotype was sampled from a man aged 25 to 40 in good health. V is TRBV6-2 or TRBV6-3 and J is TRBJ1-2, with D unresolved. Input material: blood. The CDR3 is CASSYSAEGGYTF. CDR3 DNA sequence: TGTGCCAGCAGTTACTCCGCGGAGGGCGGCTACACCTTC.